This TCR beta chain was sequenced during a study of patients and donors after allogeneic stem cell transplantation. TCRdb processed the RT-PCR reads anew with MiXCR; each CDR3 protein has one entry. Here the sample spans about 200,000 distinct CDR3 sequences, about 38% being singletons. The germline V and J ends were trimmed by 6 bases and 1 base, with 15 bases remaining between them. Germline V gives CDR1 DFQATT, CDR2 SNEGSKA (reference sequence). CDR3 size: 14 residues. The sequenced sample was blood, either unsorted or a sorted T cell fraction (not recorded which). The receptor was derived from a human donor who was either an allogeneic HSCT recipient or a stem cell or donor lymphocyte infusion donor (not recorded which). It is not recorded whose cells these are; they may come from a transplant donor. This rearrangement joins TRBV20-1 to TRBJ1-1; a weak D match, TRBD1 (6 bases). For the CDR3, the DNA is TGCAGTGCCCAGAGGGGGGCGGGGAACACTGAAGCTTTCTTT. Translated, it gives CSAQRGAGNTEAFF.